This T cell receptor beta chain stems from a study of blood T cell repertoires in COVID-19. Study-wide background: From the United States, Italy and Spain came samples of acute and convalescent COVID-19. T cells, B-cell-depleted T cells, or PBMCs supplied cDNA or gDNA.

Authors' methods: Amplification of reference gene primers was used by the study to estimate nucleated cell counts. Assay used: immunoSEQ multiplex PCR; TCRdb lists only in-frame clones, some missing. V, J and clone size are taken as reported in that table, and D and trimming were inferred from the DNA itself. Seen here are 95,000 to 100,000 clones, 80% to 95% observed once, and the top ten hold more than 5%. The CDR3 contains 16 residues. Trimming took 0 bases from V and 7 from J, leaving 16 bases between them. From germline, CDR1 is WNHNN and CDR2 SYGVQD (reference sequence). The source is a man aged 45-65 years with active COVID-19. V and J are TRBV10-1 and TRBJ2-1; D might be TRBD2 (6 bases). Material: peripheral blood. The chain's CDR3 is CASSESGGLLWNEQFF. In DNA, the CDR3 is TGCGCCAGCAGTGAGTCTGGGGGACTCCTCTGGAATGAGCAGTTCTTC.